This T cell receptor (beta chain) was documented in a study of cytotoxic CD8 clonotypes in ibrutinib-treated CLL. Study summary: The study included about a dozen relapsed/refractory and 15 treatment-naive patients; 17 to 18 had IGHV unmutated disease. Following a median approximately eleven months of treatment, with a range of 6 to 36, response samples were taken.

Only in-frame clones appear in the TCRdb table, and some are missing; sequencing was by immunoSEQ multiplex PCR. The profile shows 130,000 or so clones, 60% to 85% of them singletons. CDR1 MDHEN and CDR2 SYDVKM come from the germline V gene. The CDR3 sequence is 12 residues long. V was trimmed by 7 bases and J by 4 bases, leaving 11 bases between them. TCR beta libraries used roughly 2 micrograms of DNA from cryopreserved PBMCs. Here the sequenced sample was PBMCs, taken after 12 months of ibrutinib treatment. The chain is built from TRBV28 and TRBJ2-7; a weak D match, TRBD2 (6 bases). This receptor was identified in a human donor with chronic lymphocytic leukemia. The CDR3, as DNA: TGTGCCAGCAATCTGGAGGGGTACGAGCAGTACTTC. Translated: CASNLEGYEQYF.